The entry below gives a single TCR beta chain sequence along with its context. The data derive from a study of blood T cell repertoires in COVID-19. Germline CDR1 reads LNHDA; CDR2 reads SQIVND (reference sequence). The CDR3 totals 15 residues. V lost 5 bases and J lost 0, with 10 bases in between. The repertoire was sequenced with immunoSEQ multiplex PCR; TCRdb's copy has only in-frame clones and lacks some. This table has 240,000 or so clones, 85% to 90% appearing once. Sequencing used PBMCs or T cells enriched from blood (not recorded which). The rearrangement links TRBV19 to TRBJ2-2; perhaps TRBD1 as D (5 bases). This clonotype was obtained from a man aged 50 to 60 who had been exposed to COVID-19. CDR3 amino acids: CASSQTASNTGELFF. As DNA, the CDR3 is TGTGCCAGTAGTCAGACAGCCTCGAACACCGGGGAGCTGTTTTTT.